This T cell receptor (beta chain) was sequenced for a study of naive and memory T cell subsets (dated by TCRdb to about 2017). As for the study more broadly: The study applied an open-source, UMI-based TCR alpha and beta sequencing pipeline to sorted naive and memory peripheral blood T cell subsets. RNA was DNase-treated and reverse transcribed with TCR constant-region primers, mostly using SuperScript III. IgG serology results and the functional CMV T cell responses were in complete agreement.

This clonotype was seen many times. No cognate antigen has been identified for it. Base quality data are lacking; no much larger clone is found one base away. Summary of the overall study and its limitations: After error correction, over 90% of naive TCR sequences appeared only once, giving much steeper abundance distributions than memory subsets. RNA-based TCR counts may be influenced by expression changes linked to T cell activation and differentiation. The repertoire findings for the naive and memory subsets could not be validated, as no ground truth was available. Clonotypes were defined as single alpha or beta chain sequences, not paired alpha/beta receptors. Gini index rose and Shannon and inverse Simpson diversity fell from naive through CM, EM and EMRA in both CD4 and CD8 cells. TCR abundance followed a power law whose exponent differed between naive and memory subsets but was consistent across the three individuals.

Compared with germline, V lacks 1 base and J lacks 4 bases; bases without a gene match: 8. CDR1 and CDR2, looked up from the germline V gene, are KGHDR and SFDVKD. From its cysteine to its phenylalanine, the CDR3 spans 17 amino acids. The DNA shown is the 51-base CDR3, in frame from base 1. From the second PCR step onward, the TCR alpha chain libraries and the TCR beta chain libraries were amplified separately. Donor CMV status was determined by IFNgamma production from CD4+ T cells after overnight stimulation of fresh PBMCs with CMV viral lysate. Miltenyi beads were used first to positively select CD4 T cells, and CD8 T cells were then positively selected from the CD4-negative fraction. After staining for CD3, CD4, CD8, CD45RA, CD27 and a live/dead dye, cells were sorted on a BD Aria II into four subsets based on CD45RA and CD27. Three healthy volunteers provided blood, and each donor's sample was split into CD4 and CD8 T cells and then further divided into four differentiation subsets. About 0.11 L of peripheral blood was drawn per donor, and PBMC were isolated by Ficoll-Paque PLUS density-gradient centrifugation. After sorting, cells were lysed in RLT buffer, RNA was extracted using a Qiagen RNeasy kit, and the extracted RNA was stored at -80 degrees C.

Libraries were prepared through UMI-ligation and nested PCR. An equimolar mix of two oligonucleotides covering both TRBC1 and TRBC2 was used as the beta constant-region primer. Four rounds of PCR were used to amplify ligated cDNA, with nested alpha and beta constant-region primers being used together with the SP2 primer. A single-stranded oligonucleotide bearing the SP2 primer plus a 12-nucleotide UMI was ligated onto the 3' end of the cDNA by T4 RNA ligase 1. Incubation of the ligation reaction lasted about 19-24 hours at 16 degrees C. To avoid over-amplification, PCR2 was usually performed as a SYBR Green qPCR and halted once a predetermined threshold was reached. Every purification after the first one was done using Agencourt AMPure XP magnetic beads. Libraries were quantified by Qubit and checked on a TapeStation, with a main peak expected near 650 bp. Pooled libraries were sequenced on an Illumina MiSeq using v2 2x251 paired-end kits, and typically roughly 0.95-2.2 million reads were obtained per sample. Each sample library was pooled at approximately 3.6 nM, and about 4.5-7.5% PhiX was included to improve cluster recognition. In the paper's pipeline: FASTQ reads processed by Demultiplexor were assigned V and J genes by Decombinator through tag matching that tolerated a single base-pair mismatch. Collapsinator used UMIs to correct both sequencing errors and frequency errors arising from PCR heterogeneity. TCRs were translated and CDR3s were extracted from the conserved cysteine to the FGXG phenylalanine by CDR3Translator, with non-productive sequences being flagged. Gini, Shannon entropy and inverse Simpson indices were computed after subsampling the repertoires to the same number of UMI-defined TCRs. Clonotype abundance distributions were fitted to a power law by maximum likelihood within the linear range. When run on a single naive CD8 sample, MIGEC and the pipeline yielded similar UMI counts, similar unique TCR numbers and similar clonal distributions. Repertoires were searched for about 7,300 CMV-associated CDR3 sequences compiled from VDJdb and a published dataset. The public reads were reprocessed in TCRdb via fastp at Q25 and MiXCR, keeping in-frame beta chains. Rows are unified per CDR3 protein, each entry keeping the most common DNA and genes. These V and J calls rely on TCRdb rather than the paper's analysis. For this sample the table gives about 120,000 distinct CDR3 sequences, of which 35% to 45% were detected only once. The leading ten clones occupy around 0.92% of the sample.

This TCR was sampled from a human donor in good health. Sequences were obtained from central memory CD4+ T cells from blood. Read against the paper, the sample's cell subset or site label means: central memory, CD45RA- CD27+. The chain joins TRBV24-1 to TRBJ2-1, with 8 central nucleotides matching TRBD2. The CDR3 reads CATSDLDYTGGYNEQFF. The DNA sequence is TGTGCCACCAGTGATTTAGATTATACGGGAGGGTACAATGAGCAGTTCTTC.